This T cell receptor (beta chain) derives from a study of T cell responses to AZD1222 COVID-19 vaccine. At the level of the study: Second-dose groups at about 4 or about 12 weeks were pooled.

Concerning this clone: Its cognate antigen is unknown.

Points from the study as a whole: Distributed over spike, vaccine-associated CD4 TCRs predominated at 160-218 and 743-854. In all cases, repertoires were sampled only after the peak T cell response.

V was cut by 0 bases and J by 0 bases, with 12 bases left in between. CDR1 SGHDT and CDR2 YYEEEE come from the germline V gene. The CDR3 is 16 amino acids. Some clones are missing from TCRdb's copy, which holds only in-frame ones; the method was immunoSEQ multiplex PCR. The sample includes 95,000 to 100,000 clones, 90% seen only once; the top ten take 1.3%. The clonotype comes from an adult in good health. Material: peripheral blood, obtained on day 0 of AZD1222 vaccination. The chain carries TRBV5-6 and TRBJ1-1, with D perhaps TRBD1 (5 bases). CDR3 nucleotide sequence: TGTGCCAGCAGCTTGGGAACAGGTTCTATGAACACTGAAGCTTTCTTT. Translating it yields CASSLGTGSMNTEAFF.